Shown below are 30 T cell receptor beta chains from a single sample sequenced in a study of technical replicates of blood from four donors. Assay: immunoSEQ multiplex PCR; the TCRdb copy retains only in-frame clones and omits some. In the table there are roughly 15,000 clones, about four fifths of which are singletons. What was sequenced was PBMCs. Receptors originate from a human donor in good health.

This chain links TRBV5-1 with TRBJ2-3; the match to TRBD2 covers 11 bases. The CDR3 is 17 residues long. The germline gives CDR1 SGHRS, CDR2 YFSETQ. Losses at the gene ends were 3 bases for V and 0 bases for J; bases not matched to a gene: 6. The CDR3 region is CASSWRGLAVSTDTQYF. DNA of the CDR3: TGCGCCAGCAGCTGGCGGGGACTAGCGGTTAGCACAGATACGCAGTATTTT.

The chain is built from TRBV4-2 and TRBJ2-7; the D gene is possibly TRBD2 (6 bases). This CDR3 region has 13 residues. V dropped 4 bases and J dropped 8 bases, with 15 bases sitting between them. Germline CDR1 is LGHNA and CDR2 is YNFKEQ. The CDR3 is CASSLTSGDKQYF. CDR3 DNA: TGTGCCAGCAGCCTCACATCGGGGGATAAGCAGTACTTC.

The chain has TRBV6-5 and TRBJ2-3, with D possibly TRBD1 on 6 matching bases. The V gene lost 7 bases and the J gene lost 2 bases, with 7 bases spanning the gap. Germline V gene data show CDR1 as MNHEY and CDR2 as SVGAGI. CDR3 length: 12 amino acids. The chain's CDR3 is CASTGDTDTQYF. DNA for the CDR3: TGTGCCAGCACAGGGGACACAGATACGCAGTATTTT.

J is TRBJ2-2 and V is TRBV11-3; possible D gene TRBD2, 6 bases. V lost 4 bases, J lost 4 bases, and 22 bases lay in between. CDR1 and CDR2 (germline): SGHNT, YENEEA. The CDR3 runs to 18 residues. The CDR3 spells CASSWGRASAKFTGELFF. CDR3 bases: TGTGCCAGCAGCTGGGGCCGGGCTAGCGCTAAATTCACCGGGGAGCTGTTTTTT.

The chain couples TRBV15 to TRBJ2-7, with D maybe TRBD1 (6 bases). The CDR3 covers 14 residues. The V gene's germline CDR1 is LNHNV and CDR2 YYDKDF (reference sequence). V lost 0 bases, J lost 3 bases, and 9 bases lay in between. CDR3 residues: CATSRDPGVYEQYF. The DNA for the CDR3 is TGTGCCACCAGCAGAGATCCAGGGGTCTACGAGCAGTACTTC.

This sequence joins TRBV4-2 and TRBJ2-3; 7 bases line up with TRBD1. The CDR3 has 16 amino acids. The V and J ends lost 0 bases and 4 bases, in that order; junction bases with no gene match: 7. Germline CDR1 is LGHNA and CDR2 is YNFKEQ. Here the CDR3 reads CASSQDQIGTADTQYF. The CDR3 DNA is TGTGCCAGCAGCCAAGACCAGATCGGGACAGCAGATACGCAGTATTTT.

V usage is TRBV19 and J usage is TRBJ1-4; D gene unclear. V lost 6 bases to trimming and J lost 6 bases, with 5 bases between them. Germline CDR1 LNHDA, CDR2 SQIVND (reference sequence). This CDR3 is built from 11 residues. CDR3: CASSRDEKLFF. DNA for the CDR3: TGTGCCAGTAGCCGCGATGAAAAACTGTTTTTT.

The J gene is TRBJ1-1, the V gene TRBV5-6; the D gene is possibly TRBD1 (6 bases). CDR1 and CDR2 from the germline V gene are SGHDT and YYEEEE. The CDR3 contains 15 residues. Between the trimmed V and J ends, which lost 2 bases and 6 bases, there was a span of 17 bases. Written as DNA, the CDR3 is TGTGCCAGCAGCTTTGTTTGGCAGGGGAGCGCTGAAGCTTTCTTT. This sequence encodes CASSFVWQGSAEAFF.

The sample holds a few counts of this clone. The chain has TRBV6-4 and TRBJ1-1; 7 bases line up with TRBD1. CDR3 length: 14 residues. V was pared by 2 bases and J by 3 bases, with 3 bases of the junction left unmatched. The germline V gene has CDR1 MRHNA and CDR2 SNTAGT. The CDR3 reads CASSDVQGDTEAFF. CDR3 nucleotide sequence: TGTGCCAGCAGTGACGTGCAGGGGGACACTGAAGCTTTCTTT.

This chain links TRBV5-6 with TRBJ2-7, with D hard to call. Germline-derived CDR1 and CDR2 are SGHDT and YYEEEE. V lost 0 bases and J 4 bases, leaving 5 bases between the germline ends. The CDR3 sequence is 12 residues long. CDR3 loop: CASSLGEYEQYF. CDR3 in DNA: TGTGCCAGCAGCTTGGGCGAGTACGAGCAGTACTTC.

This chain links TRBV19 with TRBJ1-5, with TRBD1 as a possible D gene (6 bases). The CDR3 contains 16 residues. V shed 5 bases and J shed 5 bases, with 19 bases lying between them. Per the germline V gene, CDR1 is LNHDA and CDR2 is SQIVND (reference sequence). The CDR3 DNA sequence: TGTGCCAGTAGTCCGGGGAGCCAGGGGTACCATCAGCCCCAGCATTTT. Protein: CASSPGSQGYHQPQHF.

V is TRBV7-9 and J is TRBJ2-3; 8 bases align to TRBD2. The CDR3 consists of 16 residues. Germline V gene data show CDR1 as SEHNR and CDR2 as FQNEAQ (reference sequence). Trimming took 1 base from V and 2 from J; bases not matched to a gene: 5. For the CDR3, the DNA is TGTGCCAGCAGCTTAGGCAATAGCGGGGCCACAGATACGCAGTATTTT. Amino acids: CASSLGNSGATDTQYF. Looking up the rest from reference TRBV7-9 and TRBJ2-3 gives the full variable domain: DTGVSQNPRHKITKRGQNVTFRCDPISEHNRLYWYRQTLGQGPEFLTYFQNEAQLEKSRLLSDRFSAERPKGSFSTLEIQRTEQGDSAMYLCASSLGNSGATDTQYFGPGTRLTVL.

The J gene is TRBJ2-5, the V gene TRBV6-6, with 7 bases fitting TRBD1. Germline loops: CDR1 MNHNY, CDR2 SVGAGI (reference sequence). The CDR3 runs 15 residues. Trimming at V came to 6 bases and at J to 2 bases, leaving 9 bases not matched to a gene. CDR3 region: CASSLYRRGQETQYF. In DNA form, the CDR3 reads TGTGCCAGCAGCCTATATCGCAGGGGGCAAGAGACCCAGTACTTC.

The chain links TRBV6-1 to TRBJ2-1; TRBD2 aligns across 10 bases. The CDR3 contains 15 residues. From germline, CDR1 is MNHNS and CDR2 SASEGT. After removal of 4 bases from V and 8 bases from J, the junction contained 8 bases not matched to a gene. The CDR3 DNA follows: TGTGCCAGCAGTGTCGGTGTAGCGGGAGGTGATGAGCAGTTCTTC. This translates into CASSVGVAGGDEQFF.

The genes are TRBV21-1 and TRBJ2-2; the table's D call of TRBD2 was not tested on the DNA. TRBV21-1 is annotated as a pseudogene. This CDR3 has 15 amino acids. The CDR3 DNA follows: TGTGCCAGAACGGGACTAGCGGGAGCCACCGGGGAGCTGTTTTTT. As protein: CARTGLAGATGELFF.

The V and J genes are TRBV6-5 and TRBJ1-2, with a weak D call TRBD1 (5 bases). The CDR3 is made up of 15 amino acids. Germline loops: CDR1 MNHEY, CDR2 SVGAGI. V was clipped by 1 base and J by 0 bases, with 9 bases between them. For the CDR3, the DNA is TGTGCCAGCAGTTACTATGTAGGGGCTAACTATGGCTACACCTTC. Translating gives CASSYYVGANYGYTF.

The rearrangement links TRBV29-1 to TRBJ2-7; D may be TRBD2 (5 bases). Germline V gene data show CDR1 as SQVTM and CDR2 as ANQGSEA. The germline V and J ends were trimmed by 6 bases and 2 bases, with 11 bases remaining between them. The CDR3 is made up of 12 amino acids. The CDR3, as DNA: TGCAGCGTGAAGCGGAGCCCCTACGAGCAGTACTTC. Residues: CSVKRSPYEQYF.

The rearrangement joins TRBV10-3 to TRBJ2-7; D unresolved. This CDR3 has 14 amino acids. The germline V gene has CDR1 ENHRY and CDR2 SYGVKD. With 2 bases removed from V and 4 bases from J, the gap between germline ends came to 12 bases. The CDR3 loop reads CAISEPPKTYEQYF. CDR3 DNA sequence: TGTGCCATCAGTGAGCCCCCTAAAACGTACGAGCAGTACTTC.

V is TRBV6-6 and J is TRBJ1-1; perhaps TRBD1 as D (5 bases). The CDR3 spans 13 residues. V lost 7 bases, J lost 0 bases, and 9 bases lay in between. The germline V gene has CDR1 MNHNY and CDR2 SVGAGI (reference sequence). CDR3 sequence (DNA): TGTGCCAGCATCAGACAGCTGAACACTGAAGCTTTCTTT. It translates to CASIRQLNTEAFF.

This rearrangement joins TRBV5-1 to TRBJ1-3, with a possible D match to TRBD1 (5 bases). Trimming left V 3 bases short and J 1 base short, with 8 bases between. From germline, CDR1 is SGHRS and CDR2 YFSETQ. This CDR3 contains 14 residues. The CDR3, as DNA: TGCGCCAGCAGCTACGGGACTTCTGGAAACACCATATATTTT. It is translated as CASSYGTSGNTIYF.

The V call is TRBV5-6, the J call TRBJ2-2; a possible D gene is TRBD2 (6 bases). CDR3 length: 16 amino acids. CDR1 SGHDT and CDR2 YYEEEE come from the germline V gene. The V and J ends lost 1 base and 2 bases respectively, with 12 bases between them. CDR3 residues: CASSLTGSRNTGELFF. The CDR3, as DNA: TGTGCCAGCAGCTTGACCGGGAGTCGAAACACCGGGGAGCTGTTTTTT.

In its sample, this clone was seen once. V usage is TRBV27 and J usage is TRBJ1-1, with D perhaps matching TRBD1 (6 bases). Germline CDR1 reads MNHEY; CDR2 reads SMNVEV (reference sequence). The CDR3 runs 14 residues. Between the trimmed V and J ends, which lost 1 base and 6 bases, there was a span of 12 bases. This CDR3 is CASSLLGGYAEAFF. CDR3 bases: TGTGCCAGCAGTTTATTAGGGGGTTACGCTGAAGCTTTCTTT.

The chain employs TRBV29-1 and TRBJ2-7; 8 nucleotides align to TRBD2. V dropped 0 bases and J dropped 3; count of bases not matched to a gene: 10. Germline CDR1 is SQVTM and CDR2 is ANQGSEA. The CDR3 has 16 residues. Here the CDR3 reads CSVEDKGSGVGYEQYF. The CDR3 DNA reads TGCAGCGTTGAAGATAAGGGTAGCGGGGTGGGCTACGAGCAGTACTTC.

The chain employs TRBV25-1 and TRBJ2-3, with D tentatively TRBD1 (6 bases). The CDR3 length is 15 residues. Trimming pared 2 bases from V and 4 bases from J, leaving 13 bases between. CDR1 is MGHDK and CDR2 is SYGVNS in the germline V gene. CDR3 region: CASSEVQGLADTQYF. CDR3 in DNA: TGTGCCAGCAGTGAAGTGCAGGGGTTGGCAGATACGCAGTATTTT.

With regard to this clone: One end of the junction fails to match germline, which may point to a read error. The J gene is TRBJ2-7, the V gene TRBV18, with TRBD2 identical over 11 bases. The V gene's germline CDR1 is KGHSH and CDR2 LQKENI. The CDR3 sequence is 16 residues long. Written as DNA, the CDR3 is TGTGCCAGCTCACCGCCGGGACTAGCGGCCCCCTACGCGCAGTACTTC. Protein: CASSPPGLAAPYAQYF.

The chain employs TRBV2 and TRBJ2-7; TRBD1 might be the D (5 bases). Germline V gene lookup returns CDR1 SNHLY and CDR2 FYNNEI. CDR3 length: 15 amino acids. Trimming took 2 bases from V and 3 from J, leaving 14 bases between them. CDR3 amino acids: CASSEWQGANYEQYF. The CDR3 nucleotides read TGTGCCAGCAGTGAATGGCAGGGTGCCAACTACGAGCAGTACTTC. Looking up the rest from reference TRBV2 and TRBJ2-7 gives the full variable domain: EPEVTQTPSHQVTQMGQEVILRCVPISNHLYFYWYRQILGQKVEFLVSFYNNEISEKSEIFDDQFSVERPDGSNFTLKIRSTKLEDSAMYFCASSEWQGANYEQYFGPGTRLTVT.

This chain joins TRBV28 and TRBJ2-1; 11 bases are shared with TRBD2. CDR3 length: 17 amino acids. V shed 3 bases and J 4 bases; nucleotides not matched to a gene: 8. The germline V gene has CDR1 MDHEN and CDR2 SYDVKM. CDR3 protein: CASSFRLAGTGYNEQFF. Here the CDR3 DNA reads TGTGCCAGCAGTTTCCGACTAGCGGGAACGGGTTACAATGAGCAGTTCTTC.

The chain links TRBV7-2 to TRBJ2-2, with D perhaps matching TRBD1 (6 bases). This CDR3 is built from 15 residues. Germline values: CDR1 SGHTA, CDR2 FQGNSA. Trimming cost V 1 base and J 6 bases, with 12 bases left between them. The CDR3 sequence is CASSLVFRGSGELFF. The CDR3 region has the DNA TGTGCCAGCAGCTTAGTTTTCAGGGGTTCCGGGGAGCTGTTTTTT.

V is TRBV5-1 and J is TRBJ2-1; D is perhaps TRBD2 (6 bases). Trimming removed 1 base at V and 0 bases at J, with 17 bases between. The length of the CDR3 is 18 residues. Germline CDR1 and CDR2: SGHRS and YFSETQ. CDR3 nucleotides: TGCGCCAGCAGCTTGTCGGCGGGGTGGGGGAGCTCCTACAATGAGCAGTTCTTC. Translation gives CASSLSAGWGSSYNEQFF.

This chain uses TRBV5-1 with TRBJ1-1; a weak D match, TRBD1 (5 bases). The CDR3 is made up of 14 amino acids. The V gene lost 0 bases and the J gene lost 7 bases, with 13 bases spanning the gap. Germline V CDR1 and CDR2: SGHRS, YFSETQ. CDR3 protein: CASSLGSWGGEAFF. CDR3 in DNA: TGCGCCAGCAGCTTGGGCTCCTGGGGGGGTGAAGCTTTCTTT.